Described below is a single TCR beta chain sequence and its context. Per germline, CDR1 KGHSH and CDR2 LQKENI. The CDR3 consists of 16 residues. V was clipped by 5 bases and J by 1 base, with 14 bases between them. The method was immunoSEQ multiplex PCR; TCRdb's version includes in-frame clones alone and lacks a portion of them. This sample yields approximately 140,000 clones, of which approximately 87% are seen a single time; around 6.5% belongs to the top ten. The sample belongs to a study of blood T cell repertoires in COVID-19. Sequenced input: peripheral blood. The chain recombines TRBV18 with TRBJ2-2; D is perhaps TRBD2 (6 bases). The clonotype comes from a man older than 75 with acute or convalescent COVID-19. The DNA of the CDR3 is TGTGCCAGCTCAATTTCTAGCGAGATGAACACCGGGGAGCTGTTTTTT. Translated: CASSISSEMNTGELFF.